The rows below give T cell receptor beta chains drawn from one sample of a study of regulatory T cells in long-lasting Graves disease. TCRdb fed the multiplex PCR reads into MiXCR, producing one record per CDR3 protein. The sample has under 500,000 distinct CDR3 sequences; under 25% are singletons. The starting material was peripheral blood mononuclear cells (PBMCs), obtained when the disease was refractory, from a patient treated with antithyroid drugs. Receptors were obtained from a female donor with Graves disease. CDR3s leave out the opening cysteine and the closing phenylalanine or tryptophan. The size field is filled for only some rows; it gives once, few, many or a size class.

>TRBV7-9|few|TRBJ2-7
ASSAGTAWQY
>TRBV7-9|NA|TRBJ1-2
ASSLGTGIGSYGYT
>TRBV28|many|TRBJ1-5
ASRYDVTGGNQPQH
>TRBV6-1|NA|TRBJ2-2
ASSGGGGVGNTGELF
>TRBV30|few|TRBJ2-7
AWSVPTSSYEQY
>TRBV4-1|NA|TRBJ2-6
ASSHPTGAGANVLT
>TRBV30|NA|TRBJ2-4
AWSKLAGKNIQY
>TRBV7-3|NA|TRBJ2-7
ASSRGTGRGYEQY
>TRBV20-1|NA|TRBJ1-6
SARDETSSYNSPLH
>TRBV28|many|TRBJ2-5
ASSLTPFQETQY
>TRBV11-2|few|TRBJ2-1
ASSLAPPANQF
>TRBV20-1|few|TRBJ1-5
SAPRTVYSNQPQH
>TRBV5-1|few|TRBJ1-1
ASNPQGFTEAF